These 7 T cell receptor beta chains were all obtained from the same sample, sequenced in a study of lymphopenia after photon versus proton radiotherapy. Some clones are missing from TCRdb's copy, which holds only in-frame ones; the method was immunoSEQ multiplex PCR. Of tens of thousands of clones in the sample, over 75% are singletons; the top ten hold over 20%. The material was peripheral blood, obtained from a patient treated with proton-based radiotherapy. The source is a woman in her 70s with pancreatic cancer.

The chain combines TRBV5-6 with TRBJ1-6, with unresolved D. This CDR3 has 15 amino acids. Trimming removed 0 bases from V and 10 bases from J, with 14 bases in between. CDR1 and CDR2 (germline): SGHDT, YYEEEE. For the CDR3, the DNA is TGTGCCAGCAGCTTGGGAATAGGGCAGCGATCACCCCTCCACTTT. This gives the protein CASSLGIGQRSPLHF.

V gene TRBV7-2 combines with J gene TRBJ2-7, with 7 positions matching TRBD2. The germline CDR1 and CDR2 sequences are SGHTA and FQGNSA. The CDR3 extends over 18 amino acids. Trimming cost V 2 bases and J 0 bases; bases outside gene matches: 13. The CDR3 region is CASSLISSSGTPSYEQYF. Written as DNA, the CDR3 is TGTGCCAGCAGCTTAATTTCCAGCAGCGGGACCCCCTCCTACGAGCAGTACTTC.

This chain uses TRBV6-6 with TRBJ1-4, with D possibly TRBD1 on 6 matching bases. Looked up from germline, CDR1 is MNHNY and CDR2 is SVGAGI (reference sequence). Trimming shortened V by 2 bases and J by 8 bases, and 12 bases separated the two germline ends. This CDR3 has 14 amino acids. CDR3 region: CASSYGGAGEKLFF. CDR3 nucleotides: TGTGCCAGCAGTTACGGGGGCGCGGGGGAAAAACTGTTTTTT.

The chain carries TRBV5-1 and TRBJ2-3, with 7 nucleotides matching TRBD2. This CDR3 is 15 amino acids long. The trim removed 2 bases at V and 4 bases at J, leaving 7 bases unmatched. Germline CDR1 reads SGHRS; CDR2 reads YFSETQ. The CDR3 loop reads CASSFPSGAADTQYF. CDR3 coding DNA: TGCGCCAGCAGCTTCCCTAGCGGAGCCGCAGATACGCAGTATTTT.

This clone was detected only a few times. The chain is built from TRBV9 and TRBJ2-7; D unclear. Germline V gene lookup returns CDR1 SGDLS and CDR2 YYNGEE. The CDR3 is made up of 16 amino acids. The V and J ends lost 2 bases and 0 bases respectively, with 15 bases between them. The DNA of the CDR3 is TGTGCCAGCAGCGTCGGTCTGGGTCAAAGCTCCTACGAGCAGTACTTC. This translates into CASSVGLGQSSYEQYF. Full variable domain (outside the CDR3, taken from reference TRBV9 and TRBJ2-7): DSGVTQTPKHLITATGQRVTLRCSPRSGDLSVYWYQQSLDQGLQFLIQYYNGEERAKGNILERFSAQQFPDLHSELNLSSLELGDSALYFCASSVGLGQSSYEQYFGPGTRLTVT.

A remark on this clone: The same CDR3 arises from other DNA sequences in this sample as well. The V call is TRBV19, the J call TRBJ2-2; TRBD1 agrees at 9 bases. V shed 2 bases, J shed 1 base, and the junction held 2 bases outside the gene matches. The length of the CDR3 is 16 residues. Germline CDR1 is LNHDA and CDR2 is SQIVND (reference sequence). The CDR3: CASSILGQGNTGELFF. CDR3 nucleotides: TGTGCCAGTAGTATACTGGGACAGGGGAACACCGGGGAGCTGTTTTTT.

The chain is built from TRBV2 and TRBJ2-3; TRBD1 matches at 9 bases. Trimming removed 6 bases from V and 3 bases from J; junction bases left unmatched: 7. The CDR3 totals 15 residues. CDR1 SNHLY and CDR2 FYNNEI come from the germline V gene. The CDR3 spells CASRKDGTGTDTQYF. The CDR3, as DNA: TGTGCCAGCAGGAAAGATGGGACAGGGACAGATACGCAGTATTTT.